Given below is one TCR beta chain in context. Its antigen is undetermined. This sample is part of a study of T cell responses to AZD1222 COVID-19 vaccine. Whole-study findings and limits: Of spike-specific TCRs, nearly half reportedly target regions left unmutated in variants. No day 14 peak samples; only post-peak repertoires were characterized. Donors, mostly white British, included more females; clonal diversity was possibly underestimated.

The junction had 9 bases not matched to a gene; V was cut back by 4 bases and J by 3 bases. Per the germline V gene, CDR1 is PRHDT and CDR2 is FYEKMQ (reference sequence). The CDR3 runs 15 residues. Some clones are missing from TCRdb's copy, which holds only in-frame ones; the method was immunoSEQ multiplex PCR. The sample holds around 150,000 clones, 91% seen once. The chain recombines TRBV13 with TRBJ2-7; TRBD2 aligns across 7 bases. The input for sequencing was peripheral blood, taken 28 days after the second AZD1222 dose. The clonotype originates from an adult who received the AZD1222 COVID-19 vaccine. DNA for the CDR3: TGTGCCAGCAGCTCGTGGGGGGAGGGCCTCTACGAGCAGTACTTC. Its translation: CASSSWGEGLYEQYF.